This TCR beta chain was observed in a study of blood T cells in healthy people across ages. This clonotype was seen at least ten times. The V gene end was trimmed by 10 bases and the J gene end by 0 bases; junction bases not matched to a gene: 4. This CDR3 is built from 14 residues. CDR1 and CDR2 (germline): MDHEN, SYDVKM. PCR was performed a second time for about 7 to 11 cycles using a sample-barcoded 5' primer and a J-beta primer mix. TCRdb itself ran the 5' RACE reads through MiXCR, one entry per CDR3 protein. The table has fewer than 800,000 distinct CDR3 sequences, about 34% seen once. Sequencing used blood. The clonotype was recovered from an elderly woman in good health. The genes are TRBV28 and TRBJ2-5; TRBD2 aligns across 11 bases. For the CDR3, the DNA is TGTGCCACAATAGCGGGGGGGAACCAAGAGACCCAGTACTTC. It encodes CATIAGGNQETQYF.